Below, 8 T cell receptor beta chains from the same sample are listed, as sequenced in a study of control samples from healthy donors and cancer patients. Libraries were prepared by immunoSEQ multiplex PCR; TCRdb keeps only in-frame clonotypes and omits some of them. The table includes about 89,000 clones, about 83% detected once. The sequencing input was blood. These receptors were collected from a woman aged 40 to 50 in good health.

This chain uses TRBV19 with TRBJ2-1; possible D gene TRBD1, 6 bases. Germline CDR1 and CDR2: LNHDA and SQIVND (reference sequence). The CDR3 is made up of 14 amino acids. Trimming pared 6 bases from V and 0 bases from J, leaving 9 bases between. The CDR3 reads CASRRGSSYNEQFF. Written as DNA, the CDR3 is TGTGCCAGTAGAAGGGGGAGCTCCTACAATGAGCAGTTCTTC.

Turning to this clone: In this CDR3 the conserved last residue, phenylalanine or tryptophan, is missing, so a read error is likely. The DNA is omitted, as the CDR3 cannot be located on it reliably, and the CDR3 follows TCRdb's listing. The CDR3 sequence is CASSLAKDSLSI. This chain links TRBV11-3 with TRBJ2-7; the table gives TRBD1 as D, unverified against the DNA. The CDR3 is 12 residues long, ends included. CDR1 is SGHNT, CDR2 YENEEA, per germline.

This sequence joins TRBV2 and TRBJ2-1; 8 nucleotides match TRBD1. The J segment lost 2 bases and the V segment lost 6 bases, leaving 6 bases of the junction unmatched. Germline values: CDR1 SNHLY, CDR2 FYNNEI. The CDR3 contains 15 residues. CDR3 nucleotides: TGTGCCAGCAGCGAGGACAGGGAAGCCTACAATGAGCAGTTCTTC. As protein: CASSEDREAYNEQFF.

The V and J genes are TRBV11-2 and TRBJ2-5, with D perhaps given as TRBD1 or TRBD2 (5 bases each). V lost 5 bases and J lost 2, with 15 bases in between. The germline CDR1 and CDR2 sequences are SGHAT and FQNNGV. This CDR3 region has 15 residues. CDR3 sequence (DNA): TGTGCCAGCAGCCCTCCGGGGCATAATCAAGAGACCCAGTACTTC. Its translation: CASSPPGHNQETQYF.

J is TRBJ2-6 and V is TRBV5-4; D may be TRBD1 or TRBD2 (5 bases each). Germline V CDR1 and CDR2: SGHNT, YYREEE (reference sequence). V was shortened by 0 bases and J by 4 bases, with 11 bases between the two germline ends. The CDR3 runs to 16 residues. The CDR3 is CASSLGGTRGANVLTF. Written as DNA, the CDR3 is TGTGCCAGCAGCTTGGGTGGGACGAGAGGGGCCAACGTCCTGACTTTC.

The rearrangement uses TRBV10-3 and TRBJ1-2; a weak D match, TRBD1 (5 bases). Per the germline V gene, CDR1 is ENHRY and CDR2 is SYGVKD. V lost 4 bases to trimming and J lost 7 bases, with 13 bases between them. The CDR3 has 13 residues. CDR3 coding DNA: TGTGCCATCAGTGGCGGGGCAGGAGGTGGCTACACCTTC. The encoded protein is CAISGGAGGGYTF.

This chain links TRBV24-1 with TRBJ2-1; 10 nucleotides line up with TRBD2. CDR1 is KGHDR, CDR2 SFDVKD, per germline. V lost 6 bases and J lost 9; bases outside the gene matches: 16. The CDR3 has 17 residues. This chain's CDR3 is CATSSSLAGDLGGEQFF. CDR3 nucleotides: TGTGCCACCAGTTCCTCGCTAGCGGGGGACCTAGGGGGTGAGCAGTTCTTC.

CDR3 protein: CASSLVWNTNQPQHF. DNA for the CDR3: TGTGCCAGCAGCTTAGTCTGGAATACCAATCAGCCCCAGCATTTT. The chain links TRBV7-2 to TRBJ1-5, with D uncertain. The CDR3 consists of 15 residues. Germline CDR1 reads SGHTA; CDR2 reads FQGNSA. V was shortened by 1 base and J by 3 bases, with 10 bases between the two germline ends.